This record looks at one TCR beta chain sequence and its context. The data belong to a study of blood T cell repertoires in COVID-19. In the study overall: The origin of the acute and convalescent COVID-19 samples was the United States, Italy and Spain.

This table comes from immunoSEQ multiplex PCR, and its TCRdb copy is limited to in-frame clones, with some not included. Here the sample spans 410,000 or so clones, over 75% being singletons. Followed over time, Seattle patients had been enrolled while infection was active. The V segment lost 0 bases and the J segment 8 bases; nucleotides outside the gene matches: 7. This CDR3 has 17 residues. Germline V CDR1 and CDR2: SGHRS, YFSETQ. The sequencing sample was made of peripheral blood. The chain carries TRBV5-1 and TRBJ2-1; TRBD2 matches 14 bases. The source of this sequence is a woman in her thirties or forties with COVID-19, enrolled during active disease. The CDR3 sequence: CASSLEGLAGVRDEQFF. CDR3 nucleotide sequence: TGCGCCAGCAGCTTGGAGGGACTAGCGGGAGTAAGGGATGAGCAGTTCTTC.